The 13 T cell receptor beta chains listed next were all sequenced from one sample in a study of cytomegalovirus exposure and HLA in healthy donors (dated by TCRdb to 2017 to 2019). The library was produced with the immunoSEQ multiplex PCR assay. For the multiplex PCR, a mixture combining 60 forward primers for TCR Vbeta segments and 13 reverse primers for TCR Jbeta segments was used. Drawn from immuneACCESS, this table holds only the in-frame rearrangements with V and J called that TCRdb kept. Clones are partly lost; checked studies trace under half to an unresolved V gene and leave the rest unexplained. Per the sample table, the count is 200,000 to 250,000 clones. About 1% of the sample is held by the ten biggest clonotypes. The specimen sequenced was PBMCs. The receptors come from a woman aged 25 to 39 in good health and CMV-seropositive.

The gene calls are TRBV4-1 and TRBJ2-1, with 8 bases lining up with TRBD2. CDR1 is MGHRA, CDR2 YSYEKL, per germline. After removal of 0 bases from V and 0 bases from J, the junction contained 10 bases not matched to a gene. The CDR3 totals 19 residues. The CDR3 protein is CASSQDPGAGDLSYNEQFF. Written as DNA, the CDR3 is TGCGCCAGCAGCCAAGATCCGGGAGCGGGGGACCTCTCCTACAATGAGCAGTTCTTC.

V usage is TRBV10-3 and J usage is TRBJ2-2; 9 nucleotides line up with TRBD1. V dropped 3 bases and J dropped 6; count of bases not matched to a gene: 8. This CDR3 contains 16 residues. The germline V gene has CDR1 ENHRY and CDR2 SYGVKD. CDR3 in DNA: TGTGCCATCAGTGAATGGACAGGACAGGGGTCCGGGGAGCTGTTTTTT. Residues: CAISEWTGQGSGELFF.

The CDR3 here is CASSIKGELSNQPQHF. The DNA of the CDR3 is TGTGCCAGTAGTATTAAGGGGGAGCTAAGCAATCAGCCCCAGCATTTT. The gene calls are TRBV19 and TRBJ1-5; maybe TRBD1 (6 bases). V was pared by 3 bases and J by 1 base, with 13 bases between. The CDR3 is 16 residues long. Germline V gene sequence: CDR1 LNHDA, CDR2 SQIVND (reference sequence).

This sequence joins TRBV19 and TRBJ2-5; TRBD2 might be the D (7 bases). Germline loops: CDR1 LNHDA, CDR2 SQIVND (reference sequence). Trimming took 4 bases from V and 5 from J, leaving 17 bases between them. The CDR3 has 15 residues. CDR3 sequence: CASSKGGSVGETQYF. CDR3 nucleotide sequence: TGTGCCAGTAGTAAGGGGGGGAGCGTAGGGGAGACCCAGTACTTC.

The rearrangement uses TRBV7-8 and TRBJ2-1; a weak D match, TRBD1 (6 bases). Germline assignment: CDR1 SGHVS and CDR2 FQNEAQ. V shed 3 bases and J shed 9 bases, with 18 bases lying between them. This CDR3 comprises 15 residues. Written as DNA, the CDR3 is TGTGCCAGCAGCTTTACCGGGACAAACGGTGGTGAGCAGTTCTTC. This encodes CASSFTGTNGGEQFF.

The CDR3 DNA sequence: TGTGCCAGCAGCTTGGGGTGGGGGGAGCAAGAGACCCAGTACTTC. Translating gives CASSLGWGEQETQYF. This chain connects TRBV5-4 to TRBJ2-5; possible D gene TRBD2, 6 bases. Germline CDR1 is SGHNT and CDR2 is YYREEE (reference sequence). The CDR3 is 15 residues long. V was cut by 0 bases and J by 2 bases, with 11 bases left in between.

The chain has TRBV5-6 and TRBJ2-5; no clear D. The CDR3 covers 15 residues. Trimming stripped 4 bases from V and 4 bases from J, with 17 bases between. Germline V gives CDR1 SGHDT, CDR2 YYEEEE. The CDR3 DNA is TGTGCCAGCAGCCTCTACCTGGCGTCGGGAGAGACCCAGTACTTC. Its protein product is CASSLYLASGETQYF.

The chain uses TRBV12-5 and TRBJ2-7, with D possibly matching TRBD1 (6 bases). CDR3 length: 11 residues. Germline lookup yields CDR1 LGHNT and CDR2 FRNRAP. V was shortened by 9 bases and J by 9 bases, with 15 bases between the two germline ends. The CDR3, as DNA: TGTGCTAGCCTCAGGGGAATTCGGCAGTACTTC. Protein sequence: CASLRGIRQYF.

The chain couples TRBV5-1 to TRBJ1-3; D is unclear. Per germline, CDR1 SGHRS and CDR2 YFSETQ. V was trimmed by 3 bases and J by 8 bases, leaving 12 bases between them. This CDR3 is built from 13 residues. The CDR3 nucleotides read TGCGCCAGCAGCTACTCAGCCGGAGACACCATATATTTT. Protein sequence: CASSYSAGDTIYF.

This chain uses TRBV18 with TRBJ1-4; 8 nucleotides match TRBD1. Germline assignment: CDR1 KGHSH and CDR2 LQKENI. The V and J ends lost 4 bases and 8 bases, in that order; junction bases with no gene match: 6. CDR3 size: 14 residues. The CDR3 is CASSLDRDQEKLFF. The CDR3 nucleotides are TGTGCCAGCTCACTGGACAGGGATCAAGAAAAACTGTTTTTT.

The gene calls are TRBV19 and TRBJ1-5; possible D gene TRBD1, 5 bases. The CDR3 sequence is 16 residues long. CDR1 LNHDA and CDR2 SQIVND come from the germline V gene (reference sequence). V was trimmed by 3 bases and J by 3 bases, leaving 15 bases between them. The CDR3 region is CASSIQGGVLNQPQHF. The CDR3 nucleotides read TGTGCCAGTAGTATCCAGGGAGGGGTTCTCAATCAGCCCCAGCATTTT.

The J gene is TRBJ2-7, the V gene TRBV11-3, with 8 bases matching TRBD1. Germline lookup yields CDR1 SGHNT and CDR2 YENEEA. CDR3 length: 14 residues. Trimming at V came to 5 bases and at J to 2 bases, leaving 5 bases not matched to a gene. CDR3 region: CASSLGQAPYEQYF. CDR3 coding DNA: TGTGCCAGCAGCCTGGGACAGGCTCCCTACGAGCAGTACTTC.

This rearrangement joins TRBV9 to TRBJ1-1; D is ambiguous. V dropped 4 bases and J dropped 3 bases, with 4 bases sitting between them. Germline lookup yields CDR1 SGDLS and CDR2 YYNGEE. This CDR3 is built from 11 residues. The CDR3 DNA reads TGTGCCAGCAGCATCGACACTGAAGCTTTCTTT. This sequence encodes CASSIDTEAFF.